The T cell receptor beta chain described here comes from a study of CD8 T cells in ankylosing spondylitis. The length of the CDR3 is 14 residues. The V gene end was trimmed by 5 bases and the J gene end by 6 bases; junction bases not matched to a gene: 7. From germline, CDR1 is SEHNR and CDR2 FQNEAQ (reference sequence). This clonotype was observed a handful of times. Its antigen is unknown. Findings and limits, study-wide: As reported, disease-linked clones showed significant enrichment in matched ankylosing spondylitis synovial fluid. Earlier studies detected some motif variants in reactive arthritis synovial fluid and blood. Relatively scarce in peripheral blood, disease-linked clones were CD8+.

TCR beta libraries were made by quantitative 5'-RACE with molecular barcodes. Each CDR3 protein is one row after TCRdb ran MiXCR on the 5' RACE reads. The sample yields about 340,000 distinct CDR3 sequences, 20% to 25% seen once. This receptor was identified in a male donor with ankylosing spondylitis or in good health (not recorded which). The material sequenced was blood, either unsorted or a sorted T cell fraction (not recorded which). This chain joins TRBV7-9 and TRBJ2-1; 7 nucleotides match TRBD2. The CDR3 reads CASSPWTSSNEQFF. CDR3 sequence (DNA): TGTGCCAGCAGCCCGTGGACTAGTTCCAATGAGCAGTTCTTC.